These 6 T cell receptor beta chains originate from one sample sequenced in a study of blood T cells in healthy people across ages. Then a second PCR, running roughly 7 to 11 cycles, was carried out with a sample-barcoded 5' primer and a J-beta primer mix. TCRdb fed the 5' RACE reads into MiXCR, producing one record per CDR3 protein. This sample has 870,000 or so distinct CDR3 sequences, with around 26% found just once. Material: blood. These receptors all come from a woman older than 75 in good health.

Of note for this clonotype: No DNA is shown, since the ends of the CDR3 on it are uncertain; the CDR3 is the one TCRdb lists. CDR3 sequence reads: CAGSPSALTNYGCTF. The chain couples TRBV7-2 to TRBJ1-2. Germline V gives CDR1 SGHTA, CDR2 FQGNSA. The CDR3 totals 15 residues, both ends included.

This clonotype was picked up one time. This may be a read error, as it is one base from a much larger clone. CDR3 residues: CASSPPDSADTQYF. CDR3 bases: TGTGCCAGCAGTCCCCCGGACAGCGCAGATACGCAGTATTTT. This chain joins TRBV6-5 and TRBJ2-3, with TRBD1 as a possible D gene (6 bases). The V end lost 5 bases, the J end lost 4 bases, and 13 bases lay between the germline ends. From germline, CDR1 is MNHEY and CDR2 SVGAGI. This CDR3 has 14 residues.

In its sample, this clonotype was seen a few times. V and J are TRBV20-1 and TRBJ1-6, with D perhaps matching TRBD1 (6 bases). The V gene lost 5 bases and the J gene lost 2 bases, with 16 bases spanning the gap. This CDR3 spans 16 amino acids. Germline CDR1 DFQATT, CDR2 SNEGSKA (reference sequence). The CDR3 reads CSAEQGSRAYNSPLHF. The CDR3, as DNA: TGCAGTGCTGAACAGGGTTCGAGGGCCTATAATTCACCCCTCCACTTT.

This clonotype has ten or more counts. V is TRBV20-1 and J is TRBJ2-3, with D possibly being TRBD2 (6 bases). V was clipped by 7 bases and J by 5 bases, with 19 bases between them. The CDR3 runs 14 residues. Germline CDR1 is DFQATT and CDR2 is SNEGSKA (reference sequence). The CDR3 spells CSVYFGRGEDTQYF. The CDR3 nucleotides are TGCAGTGTTTATTTCGGGCGGGGTGAAGATACGCAGTATTTT.

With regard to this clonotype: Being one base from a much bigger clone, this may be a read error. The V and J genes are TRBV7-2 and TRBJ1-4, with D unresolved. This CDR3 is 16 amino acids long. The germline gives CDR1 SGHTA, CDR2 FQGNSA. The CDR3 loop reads CAGSLGWAATNEKLFF. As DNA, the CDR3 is TGTGCCGGCAGCTTAGGCTGGGCAGCAACTAATGAAAAACTGTTTTTT.

DNA of the CDR3: TGTGCCAGCAGCTGGGGGGGACCAAGCGGCTACACCTTC. Residues: CASSWGGPSGYTF. The rearrangement links TRBV7-2 to TRBJ1-2, with D possibly being TRBD1 (5 bases). Germline CDR1 and CDR2: SGHTA and FQGNSA. CDR3 length: 13 residues. V dropped 4 bases and J dropped 8 bases, with 14 bases sitting between them.